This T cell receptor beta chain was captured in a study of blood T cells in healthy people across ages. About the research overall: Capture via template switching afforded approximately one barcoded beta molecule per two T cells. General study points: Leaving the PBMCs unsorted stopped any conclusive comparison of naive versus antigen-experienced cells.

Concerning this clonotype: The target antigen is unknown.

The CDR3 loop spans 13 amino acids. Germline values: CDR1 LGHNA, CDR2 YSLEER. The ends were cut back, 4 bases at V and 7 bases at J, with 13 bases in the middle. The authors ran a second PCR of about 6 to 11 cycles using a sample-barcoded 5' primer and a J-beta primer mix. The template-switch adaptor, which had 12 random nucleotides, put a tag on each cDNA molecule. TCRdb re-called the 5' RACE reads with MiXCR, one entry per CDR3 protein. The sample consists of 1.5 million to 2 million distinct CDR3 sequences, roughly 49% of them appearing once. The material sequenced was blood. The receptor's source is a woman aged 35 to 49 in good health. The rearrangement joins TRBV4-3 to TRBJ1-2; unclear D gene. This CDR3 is CASSRREGSGYTF. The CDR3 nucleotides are TGCGCCAGCAGCCGTCGGGAAGGCTCTGGCTACACCTTC.